Below, 9 T cell receptor beta chains from the same sample are listed, as sequenced in a study of blood T cell repertoires in COVID-19. Using immunoSEQ multiplex PCR, the repertoire was profiled, and TCRdb retains in-frame clones only, with some absent. The table shows roughly 140,000 clones, with about 76% occurring only once. The sequencing sample was made of peripheral blood. The receptors stem from a human donor in a cohort sampled during active COVID-19.

The chain combines TRBV4-3 with TRBJ2-7; unclear D gene. Germline V gene sequence: CDR1 LGHNA, CDR2 YSLEER. The CDR3 has 14 residues. V was clipped by 0 bases and J by 3 bases, with 9 bases between them. The CDR3 bases are TGCGCCAGCAGCCAAGAGTTCGCCTACTACGAGCAGTACTTC. This translates into CASSQEFAYYEQYF.

The chain recombines TRBV11-2 with TRBJ2-7, with TRBD2 as a possible D gene (6 bases). CDR1 is SGHAT, CDR2 FQNNGV, per germline. V gave up 1 base and J gave up 3 bases, with 10 bases separating them. The CDR3 runs to 14 residues. CDR3 sequence: CASSLGWGVYEQYF. CDR3 in DNA: TGTGCCAGCAGCTTAGGTTGGGGGGTCTACGAGCAGTACTTC.

The chain has TRBV28 and TRBJ1-6; TRBD1 might be the D (6 bases). CDR1 is MDHEN, CDR2 SYDVKM, per germline. This CDR3 has 14 amino acids. Trimming pared 1 base from V and 9 bases from J, leaving 10 bases between. CDR3 residues: CASSLYRVASPLHF. CDR3 bases: TGTGCCAGCAGTTTATACAGGGTTGCTTCACCCCTCCACTTT.

This clone was detected a few times. The chain joins TRBV9 to TRBJ2-5, with 8 bases identical to TRBD1. With V trimmed by 1 base and J by 5 bases, 4 bases remained unmatched. CDR3 size: 14 residues. CDR1 SGDLS and CDR2 YYNGEE come from the germline V gene. CDR3 coding DNA: TGTGCCAGCAGCGTACAGGGGGCATGGGAGACCCAGTACTTC. It translates to CASSVQGAWETQYF.

The table lists this clone with a few counts. This chain links TRBV3-1 (or the pseudogene TRBV3-2) with TRBJ1-6, with no clear D. Germline-derived CDR1 and CDR2 are LGHDT and YNNKEL (reference sequence). Trimming removed 0 bases from V and 6 bases from J, with 12 bases in between. The CDR3 extends over 16 amino acids. The CDR3 reads CASSQDLQVLNSPLHF. For the CDR3, the DNA is TGTGCCAGCAGCCAAGATCTTCAGGTACTTAATTCACCCCTCCACTTT.

This clone was seen a handful of times. This sequence joins TRBV6-5 and TRBJ2-1, with D unclear. V was clipped by 6 bases and J by 8 bases, with 17 bases between them. The CDR3 is 14 amino acids. Germline V gives CDR1 MNHEY, CDR2 SVGAGI. The CDR3 here is CASRDFSSSDEQFF. The CDR3 nucleotides read TGTGCCAGCAGAGACTTTTCTTCGTCTGATGAGCAGTTCTTC.

The chain employs TRBV11-2 and TRBJ2-7; 7 nucleotides agree with TRBD1. J was trimmed by 4 bases and V by 5 bases; bases with no gene match: 11. This CDR3 spans 15 amino acids. Germline CDR1 is SGHAT and CDR2 is FQNNGV. The CDR3 nucleotides read TGTGCCAGCAGCACTGCGACAGGGACGCTTTACGAGCAGTACTTC. Translated: CASSTATGTLYEQYF.

The CDR3 spells CATSELGVRQYF. In nucleotides, the CDR3 is TGTGCCACCAGTGAGCTCGGGGTAAGGCAGTACTTC. The rearrangement uses TRBV15 and TRBJ2-7; a possible D gene is TRBD2 (5 bases). The CDR3 sequence is 12 residues long. CDR1 is LNHNV, CDR2 YYDKDF, per germline (reference sequence). V shed 6 bases and J shed 9 bases, with 15 bases lying between them.

The genes are TRBV7-8 and TRBJ2-1; 7 nucleotides align to TRBD2. V shed 8 bases, J shed 4 bases, and the junction held 8 bases outside the gene matches. Germline-derived CDR1 and CDR2 are SGHVS and FQNEAQ. The CDR3 runs to 14 residues. The CDR3 nucleotides are TGTGCCAGCTGGCCTAGCGGCCCTTACAATGAGCAGTTCTTC. Its protein is CASWPSGPYNEQFF.